This entry lists 14 T cell receptor beta chains sequenced from one sample in a study of identical twins. TCRdb used MiXCR to reprocess the 5' RACE reads, holding one entry per CDR3 protein. The table lists just under 550,000 distinct CDR3 sequences, over 12% of them singletons. This sample was shared with a second study, whose subject was yellow fever vaccine responses in identical twins.

Sequenced sample: CD4+ T cells sorted from blood. The receptor set was obtained from a woman between 18 and 30 years old in good health.

The chain employs TRBV20-1 and TRBJ2-1, with a possible D match to TRBD1 (6 bases). The V end lost 1 base, the J end lost 6 bases, and 13 bases lay between the germline ends. This CDR3 is 14 amino acids long. CDR1 is DFQATT and CDR2 is SNEGSKA in the germline V gene (reference sequence). CDR3 coding DNA: TGCAGTGCTAGAGGCCCCTTACAGGGCAATGAGCAGTTCTTC. It encodes CSARGPLQGNEQFF.

This sequence joins TRBV18 and TRBJ2-7; 8 positions agree with TRBD1. V dropped 3 bases and J dropped 0; count of bases not matched to a gene: 7. The CDR3 spans 16 residues. CDR1 is KGHSH, CDR2 LQKENI, per germline. The CDR3 is CASSPAGQGASYEQYF. CDR3 DNA: TGTGCCAGCTCACCTGCCGGGCAGGGGGCCTCCTACGAGCAGTACTTC.

V gene TRBV7-6 combines with J gene TRBJ2-1, with a tentative D call TRBD2 (6 bases). CDR3 size: 14 residues. The germline V gene encodes CDR1 SGHVS and CDR2 FNYEAQ. V was shortened by 5 bases and J by 3 bases, with 11 bases between the two germline ends. The CDR3 region has the DNA TGTGCCAGCAGCCCGCGCGGGATCTACAATGAGCAGTTCTTC. It specifies CASSPRGIYNEQFF.

There are many counts of this clonotype. The chain is built from TRBV20-1 and TRBJ2-3; 7 nucleotides agree with TRBD1. The CDR3 extends over 15 amino acids. V was clipped by 2 bases and J by 5 bases; unmatched bases: 10. Germline CDR1 is DFQATT and CDR2 is SNEGSKA (reference sequence). The CDR3 loop reads CSARKDRPGQDTQYF. CDR3 DNA sequence: TGCAGTGCTAGAAAGGACAGGCCGGGGCAAGATACGCAGTATTTT.

Only a few counts were recorded for this clonotype. The genes are TRBV2 and TRBJ2-4; 8 bases agree with TRBD1. In germline, CDR1 is SNHLY, CDR2 FYNNEI. The CDR3 contains 14 residues. Trimming at V came to 10 bases and at J to 1 base, leaving 6 bases not matched to a gene. CDR3 amino acids: CATMDRVAKNIQYF. As DNA, the CDR3 is TGTGCCACTATGGACAGGGTGGCCAAAAACATTCAGTACTTC.

This clonotype was counted many times. V gene TRBV20-1 combines with J gene TRBJ1-1; no firm D call. Germline-derived CDR1 and CDR2 are DFQATT and SNEGSKA (reference sequence). The CDR3 has 14 residues. V was trimmed by 3 bases and J by 4 bases, leaving 15 bases between them. The CDR3 sequence: CSASGQTQFTEAFF. Here the CDR3 DNA reads TGCAGTGCTAGTGGTCAGACGCAATTCACTGAAGCTTTCTTT.

Only one count was recorded for this clonotype. The CDR3 sequence: CASSPSPGRTEAFF. The CDR3 DNA reads TGTGCCAGCAGCCCCTCCCCGGGGAGGACTGAAGCTTTCTTT. The chain uses TRBV12-3 or TRBV12-4 and TRBJ1-1; D uncertain. This CDR3 region has 14 residues. Trimming took 6 bases from V and 5 from J, leaving 16 bases between them.

This clonotype was found many times. The chain recombines TRBV28 with TRBJ2-7; TRBD2 is a possible D gene (6 bases). V shed 2 bases and J shed 0 bases, with 8 bases lying between them. Looked up from germline, CDR1 is MDHEN and CDR2 is SYDVKM. This CDR3 region has 14 residues. Here the CDR3 reads CASSLAGPSYEQYF. CDR3 DNA sequence: TGTGCCAGCAGTTTAGCGGGGCCCTCCTACGAGCAGTACTTC.

This clonotype was picked up a small number of times. The chain joins TRBV20-1 to TRBJ2-1; no definite D call. CDR3 length equals 17 residues. The germline CDR1 and CDR2 sequences are DFQATT and SNEGSKA (reference sequence). Trimming pared 4 bases from V and 0 bases from J, leaving 19 bases between. The CDR3: CSAIATYTSSSYNEQFF. CDR3 in DNA: TGCAGTGCTATAGCCACCTATACCTCGAGCTCCTACAATGAGCAGTTCTTC.

This clonotype occurred a few times. This rearrangement joins TRBV10-3 to TRBJ2-4; possible D gene TRBD1, 7 bases. Germline V gene lookup returns CDR1 ENHRY and CDR2 SYGVKD. V gave up 8 bases and J gave up 3 bases, with 17 bases separating them. CDR3 length equals 15 residues. The CDR3 sequence: CAIGGTVKDKNIQYF. In DNA, the CDR3 is TGTGCCATCGGGGGGACAGTTAAGGACAAAAACATTCAGTACTTC.

This clonotype has a handful of counts. This chain links TRBV24-1 with TRBJ2-1; 10 nucleotides align to TRBD1. This CDR3 region has 16 residues. V lost 1 base to trimming and J lost 9 bases; unmatched junction nucleotides: 8. Germline CDR1 is KGHDR and CDR2 is SFDVKD. The CDR3 spells CATSDFAGQGGFEQFF. The CDR3, as DNA: TGTGCCACCAGTGATTTTGCAGGACAGGGGGGGTTTGAGCAGTTCTTC.

The chain links TRBV5-1 to TRBJ2-1; D unclear. V was clipped by 5 bases and J by 1 base, with 16 bases between them. Germline V lookup: CDR1 SGHRS, CDR2 YFSETQ. This CDR3 has 16 amino acids. The CDR3 DNA is TGCGCCAGCAGTTATTGGGGTGTGGGGTCCTACAATGAGCAGTTCTTC. It is translated as CASSYWGVGSYNEQFF.

This clonotype was seen a handful of times. The V gene is TRBV10-3, the J gene TRBJ2-2; the D is unclear. Germline CDR1 and CDR2: ENHRY and SYGVKD. Trimming left V 2 bases short and J 0 bases short, with 4 bases between. This CDR3 has 14 residues. CDR3 residues: CAISEGTNTGELFF. The CDR3, as DNA: TGTGCCATCAGTGAGGGGACGAACACCGGGGAGCTGTTTTTT.

In its sample, this clonotype was seen a few times. This chain connects TRBV20-1 to TRBJ2-1, with TRBD2 identical over 7 bases. V was clipped by 4 bases and J by 3 bases; unmatched bases: 9. This CDR3 comprises 15 residues. Germline loops: CDR1 DFQATT, CDR2 SNEGSKA (reference sequence). The CDR3 loop reads CSAILAERDYNEQFF. CDR3 DNA: TGCAGTGCTATCCTAGCGGAGCGCGACTACAATGAGCAGTTCTTC.